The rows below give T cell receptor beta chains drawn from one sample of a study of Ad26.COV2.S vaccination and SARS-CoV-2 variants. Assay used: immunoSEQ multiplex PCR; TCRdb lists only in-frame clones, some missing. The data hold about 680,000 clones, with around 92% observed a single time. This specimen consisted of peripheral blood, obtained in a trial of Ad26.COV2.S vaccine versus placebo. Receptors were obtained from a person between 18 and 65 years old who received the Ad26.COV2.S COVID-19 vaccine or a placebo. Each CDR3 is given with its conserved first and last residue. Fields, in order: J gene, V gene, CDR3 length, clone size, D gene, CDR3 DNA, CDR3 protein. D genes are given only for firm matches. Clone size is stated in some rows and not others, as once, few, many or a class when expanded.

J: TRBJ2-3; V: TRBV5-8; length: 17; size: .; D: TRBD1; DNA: TGTGCCAGCAGCTTGCCTCCCCCGGGACAGGGGACAGATACGCAGTATTTT; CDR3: CASSLPPPGQGTDTQYF
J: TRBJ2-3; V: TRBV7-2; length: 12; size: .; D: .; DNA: TGTGCCAGCAGCTTAGACTCCCGTACGCAGTATTTT; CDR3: CASSLDSRTQYF
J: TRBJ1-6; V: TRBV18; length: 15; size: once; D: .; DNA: TGTGCCAGCTCTCGGGACGACAGTGCAAATTCACCCCTCCACTTT; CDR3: CASSRDDSANSPLHF
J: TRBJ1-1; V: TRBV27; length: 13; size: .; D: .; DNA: TGTGCCAGCAGTTTGCGGCAGAACACTGAAGCTTTCTTT; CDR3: CASSLRQNTEAFF
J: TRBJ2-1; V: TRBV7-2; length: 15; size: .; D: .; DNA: TGTGCCAGCAGCCCTCGGAAGAGTATAAACAATGAGCAGTTCTTC; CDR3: CASSPRKSINNEQFF
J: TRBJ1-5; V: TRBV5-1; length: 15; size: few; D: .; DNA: TGCGCCAGCAGCTTGAGAGGAGATAGCAATCAGCCCCAGCATTTT; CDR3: CASSLRGDSNQPQHF
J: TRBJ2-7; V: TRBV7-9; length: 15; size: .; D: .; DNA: TGTGCCAGCAGCTTTTTCCCCCCCCGCTCCTACGAGCAGTACTTC; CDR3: CASSFFPPRSYEQYF
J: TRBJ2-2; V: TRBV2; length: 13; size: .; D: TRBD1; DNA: TGTGCCAGCAGGACGACAGGGGCCGGGGAGCTGTTTTTT; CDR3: CASRTTGAGELFF
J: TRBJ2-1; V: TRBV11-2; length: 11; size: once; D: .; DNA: TGTGCCAGCAGCTTGATGAATGAGCAGTTCTTC; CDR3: CASSLMNEQFF
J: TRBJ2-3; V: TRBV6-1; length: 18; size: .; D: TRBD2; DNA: TGTGCCAGCAGTGAAAGGGGACTGGGGGGGACCAATACAGATACGCAGTATTTT; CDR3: CASSERGLGGTNTDTQYF
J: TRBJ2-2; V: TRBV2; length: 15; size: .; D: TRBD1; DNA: TGTGCCACCAGGGAGACGACAGGGGACACCGGGGAGCTGTTTTTT; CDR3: CATRETTGDTGELFF